The rows below give T cell receptor beta chains drawn from one sample of a study of chronic HIV infection and antiretroviral therapy. MiXCR, applied by TCRdb to the 5' RACE reads, yields one record per CDR3 protein. Of tens of thousands of distinct CDR3 sequences listed, about 8.1% are singletons. Sequencing input: peripheral blood. The origin of the receptors is an adult who had HIV and had not received antiretroviral therapy, or was an uninfected healthy control (not recorded which). Each CDR3 is given with its conserved first and last residue. Fields, in order: V gene, clone size, D gene, J gene, CDR3 protein, CDR3 DNA. The D gene is left open where the match is weak. The size entry is marked missing in some rows and otherwise reads once, few, many or a size class.

TRBV7-2	NA	TRBD2	TRBJ2-2	CASSFGLAGGANTGELFF	TGTGCCAGCAGCTTTGGTCTAGCGGGAGGCGCGAACACCGGGGAGCTGTTTTTT
TRBV2	NA	NA	TRBJ2-3	CASSEHPTRTDTQYF	TGTGCCAGCAGTGAACATCCCACCCGCACAGATACGCAGTATTTT
TRBV5-1	many	NA	TRBJ2-5	CASSLDLETQYF	TGCGCCAGCAGCTTGGATCTAGAGACCCAGTACTTC
TRBV28	NA	TRBD2	TRBJ2-1	CATSPLAAGASYNEQFF	TGTGCCACCTCGCCACTCGCCGCGGGAGCATCCTACAATGAGCAGTTCTTC
TRBV28	NA	NA	TRBJ2-7	CASRSGVSYEQYF	TGTGCCAGCAGGTCAGGGGTAAGCTACGAGCAGTACTTC
TRBV4-2	NA	TRBD1	TRBJ1-4	CASSRTTGPNEKLFF	TGTGCCAGCAGCCGAACGACAGGGCCTAATGAAAAACTGTTTTTT
TRBV10-3	few	TRBD1	TRBJ1-3	CAIRRTGGDSGNTIYF	TGTGCCATCAGACGGACAGGGGGCGACTCCGGAAACACCATATATTTT
TRBV7-2	many	NA	TRBJ2-5	CASSSRAGETQYF	TGTGCCAGCAGCTCTAGGGCAGGGGAGACCCAGTACTTC
TRBV10-3	NA	NA	TRBJ2-7	CAISVAGLKQYF	TGTGCCATCAGTGTGGCAGGGTTAAAGCAGTACTTC
TRBV29-1	few	NA	TRBJ2-5	CSVERQRKGETQYF	TGCAGCGTTGAGAGGCAGCGGAAGGGGGAGACCCAGTACTTC
TRBV7-2	many	TRBD2	TRBJ2-1	CASSSGLAAYNEQFF	TGTGCCAGCAGCTCGGGACTAGCGGCTTACAATGAGCAGTTCTTC
TRBV29-1	few	NA	TRBJ2-5	CSVGRAQETQYF	TGCAGCGTTGGAAGGGCCCAAGAGACCCAGTACTTC
TRBV9	many	NA	TRBJ2-3	CAGASGESDTQYF	TGTGCCGGCGCATCCGGGGAGTCAGATACGCAGTATTTT
TRBV29-1	few	NA	TRBJ2-5	CSVEKILGETQYF	TGCAGCGTTGAGAAGATCTTAGGAGAGACCCAGTACTTC
TRBV5-1	many	TRBD2	TRBJ2-4	CASSLGTSENIQYF	TGCGCCAGCAGCTTGGGGACTAGTGAAAACATTCAGTACTTC
TRBV20-1	many	TRBD1	TRBJ1-5	CSAPRTGGDQPQHF	TGCAGTGCCCCTCGGACAGGGGGCGATCAGCCCCAGCATTTT
TRBV6-2/TRBV6-3	many	TRBD2	TRBJ2-1	CASTEREDEQFF	TGTGCCAGCACGGAGCGGGAGGATGAGCAGTTCTTC
TRBV29-1	few	TRBD2	TRBJ2-7	CSAIAGTYEQYF	TGCAGCGCGATAGCGGGAACCTACGAGCAGTACTTC
TRBV20-1	few	TRBD1	TRBJ1-1	CSARKGGADTEAFF	TGCAGTGCTAGAAAAGGGGGCGCGGACACTGAAGCTTTCTTT
TRBV28	NA	NA	TRBJ1-5	CASSLSAPNQPQHF	TGTGCCAGCAGTTTATCGGCACCTAATCAGCCCCAGCATTTT
TRBV7-3	few	NA	TRBJ2-1	CASSLTTAYNEQFF	TGTGCCAGCAGCTTAACGACAGCCTACAATGAGCAGTTCTTC
TRBV7-9	NA	NA	TRBJ1-4	CASSNNEKLFF	TGTGCCAGCAGTAATAATGAAAAACTGTTTTTT
TRBV28	NA	TRBD1	TRBJ2-5	CASSPTGQGAKETQYF	TGTGCCAGCAGCCCCACCGGACAGGGGGCTAAAGAGACCCAGTACTTC
TRBV29-1	many	NA	TRBJ2-2	CSVEGRNTGELFF	TGCAGCGTGGAGGGGCGGAACACCGGGGAGCTGTTTTTT
TRBV6-4	few	NA	TRBJ1-5	CASSEDYSNQPQHF	TGTGCCAGCAGTGAGGATTATAGCAATCAGCCCCAGCATTTT
TRBV19	few	NA	TRBJ2-5	CASSRDREETQYF	TGTGCCAGTAGTAGAGACCGCGAAGAGACCCAGTACTTC
TRBV21-1	many	NA	TRBJ2-3	CASSKDGGTTDTQYF	TGTGCCAGCAGCAAAGACGGGGGGACCACAGATACGCAGTATTTT
TRBV2	many	NA	TRBJ2-4	CASSEATGTSYGIQYF	TGTGCCAGCAGTGAAGCAACCGGGACGTCCTATGGCATTCAGTACTTC
TRBV7-9	NA	TRBD2	TRBJ2-2	CASSQIAGPTGELFF	TGTGCCAGCAGCCAGATAGCGGGACCTACCGGGGAGCTGTTTTTT
TRBV20-1	NA	NA	TRBJ1-5	CSARQSNSNQPQHF	TGCAGTGCCCGACAGAGCAATAGCAATCAGCCCCAGCATTTT
TRBV2	many	NA	TRBJ2-7	CASSEGGSSYEQYF	TGTGCCAGCAGTGAAGGGGGGTCTTCCTACGAGCAGTACTTC
TRBV7-2	NA	NA	TRBJ2-4	CASSPDVLAKNIQYF	TGTGCCAGCAGCCCTGATGTTTTAGCCAAAAACATTCAGTACTTC
TRBV27	NA	TRBD1	TRBJ1-2	CASTSSMRDRGFGYTF	TGTGCCAGCACTTCCTCCATGAGAGACAGGGGTTTTGGCTACACCTTC
TRBV12-3/TRBV12-4	many	NA	TRBJ1-3	CASSTGTGNTIYF	TGTGCCAGCAGCACAGGGACCGGAAACACCATATATTTT
TRBV28	NA	NA	TRBJ1-2	CASSLLTGNFGYTF	TGTGCCAGCAGTTTACTAACAGGGAATTTTGGCTACACCTTC
TRBV27	many	NA	TRBJ2-3	CASSFAGAPDTQYF	TGTGCCAGCAGTTTTGCCGGGGCCCCAGATACGCAGTATTTT